These 20 T cell receptor beta chains share one sample of origin, sequenced in a study of blood T cell repertoires in COVID-19. Some clones are missing from TCRdb's copy, which holds only in-frame ones; the method was immunoSEQ multiplex PCR. The sample yields roughly 70,000 clones, about 88% seen once. The specimen sequenced was peripheral blood. All receptors come from a man in his 70s with acute or convalescent COVID-19.

The genes are TRBV24-1 and TRBJ2-1; 9 nucleotides line up with TRBD2. CDR3 length: 16 residues. Trimming at V came to 1 base and at J to 0 bases, leaving 0 bases not matched to a gene. Germline-derived CDR1 and CDR2 are KGHDR and SFDVKD. The CDR3 DNA reads as TGTGCCACCAGTGATTTACTAGCGGGCTCCTACAATGAGCAGTTCTTC. Protein product: CATSDLLAGSYNEQFF.

CDR3 in DNA: TGCGCCAGCAGCCAAGATGGGACAGGGGAAGAGACCCAGTACTTC. It codes for CASSQDGTGEETQYF. The V gene is TRBV4-3, the J gene TRBJ2-5; 10 bases line up with TRBD1. V was clipped by 0 bases and J by 3 bases; unmatched bases: 1. Germline V CDR1 and CDR2: LGHNA, YSLEER. The CDR3 contains 15 residues.

The CDR3 spells CAIGGPGQGNNEQFF. CDR3 DNA sequence: TGTGCCATCGGGGGCCCGGGACAGGGGAACAATGAGCAGTTCTTC. The chain is built from TRBV10-3 and TRBJ2-1, with TRBD1 matching 10 bases. Trimming at V came to 8 bases and at J to 5 bases, leaving 9 bases not matched to a gene. The CDR3 consists of 15 residues. The V gene's germline CDR1 is ENHRY and CDR2 SYGVKD.

This clone has a single count. The rearrangement joins TRBV18 to TRBJ1-1, with TRBD1 matching 9 bases. The V gene's germline CDR1 is KGHSH and CDR2 LQKENI. The V segment lost 4 bases and the J segment 5 bases; nucleotides outside the gene matches: 2. This CDR3 has 13 amino acids. The CDR3 loop is CASSRTGATEAFF. The CDR3 coding sequence is TGTGCCAGCTCACGGACAGGGGCTACTGAAGCTTTCTTT.

The chain uses TRBV4-1 and TRBJ2-7, with 12 nucleotides matching TRBD1. This CDR3 comprises 19 residues. CDR1 and CDR2 (germline): MGHRA, YSYEKL. The V gene end was trimmed by 4 bases and the J gene end by 5 bases; junction bases not matched to a gene: 18. CDR3 in DNA: TGCGCCAGCAGCCTCTTACCCGGTTCGGGACAGGGGGCGAAGGACGAGCAGTACTTC. Translated: CASSLLPGSGQGAKDEQYF.

V and J are TRBV6-4 and TRBJ1-1, with 8 nucleotides matching TRBD1. Trimming cost V 0 bases and J 0 bases; bases outside gene matches: 6. CDR1 is MRHNA, CDR2 SNTAGT, per germline. This CDR3 comprises 17 residues. The CDR3 protein is CASSDSFNRGLNTEAFF. The CDR3 DNA reads as TGTGCCAGCAGTGACTCCTTTAACAGGGGGTTGAACACTGAAGCTTTCTTT.

The CDR3 spells CASSVGAGGLYEQYF. The CDR3 DNA sequence: TGTGCCAGCAGCGTAGGGGCGGGGGGGCTCTACGAGCAGTACTTC. The chain joins TRBV9 to TRBJ2-7, with 9 positions matching TRBD2. The CDR3 contains 15 residues. Germline values: CDR1 SGDLS, CDR2 YYNGEE. The V segment lost 0 bases and the J segment 3 bases; nucleotides outside the gene matches: 4.

The genes are TRBV3-1 (or the pseudogene TRBV3-2) and TRBJ2-1; 9 bases align to TRBD1. With 1 base clipped from V and 10 bases from J, the junction kept 14 bases outside the gene matches. The V gene's germline CDR1 is LGHDT and CDR2 YNNKEL (reference sequence). The length of the CDR3 is 17 residues. The CDR3 DNA sequence: TGTGCCAGCAGCCAAGGAATTTCAGGGACAGGGAGGGAGGAGCAGTTCTTC. Translation gives CASSQGISGTGREEQFF.

Concerning this clone: A junction boundary mismatches the germline segment, possibly from a read error. This chain links TRBV19 with TRBJ1-1, with 8 nucleotides matching TRBD1. This CDR3 comprises 8 residues. Germline CDR1 is LNHDA and CDR2 is SQIVND (reference sequence). The CDR3 protein is CARGQGRF. In DNA, the CDR3 is TGTGCCAGAGGACAGGGTCGCTTT.

The chain combines TRBV6-2 or TRBV6-3 with TRBJ2-5; no clear D gene. Trimming took off 0 bases at V and 4 bases at J, with 15 bases between the two ends. This CDR3 spans 16 amino acids. Germline assignment: CDR1 MNHEY and CDR2 SVGEGT. The CDR3 coding sequence is TGTGCCAGCAGTTACTCGATCACCAGGAAAGTAGAGACCCAGTACTTC. Protein sequence: CASSYSITRKVETQYF.

V is TRBV7-2 and J is TRBJ1-4; no clear D. CDR3 length equals 12 residues. Trimming left V 3 bases short and J 8 bases short, with 7 bases between. CDR1 and CDR2 (germline): SGHTA, FQGNSA. The CDR3 bases are TGTGCCAGCAGCTTTTCACAGGAAAAACTGTTTTTT. This gives the protein CASSFSQEKLFF.

The V gene is TRBV18, the J gene TRBJ2-1, with D possibly TRBD2 on 5 matching bases. CDR3 size: 14 residues. Germline CDR1 is KGHSH and CDR2 is LQKENI. V lost 6 bases to trimming and J lost 3 bases, with 12 bases between them. CDR3 sequence: CASSMTIFYNEQFF. The CDR3 DNA reads as TGTGCCAGCTCCATGACTATTTTCTACAATGAGCAGTTCTTC.

The genes are TRBV14 and TRBJ1-5, with a weak D call TRBD1 (5 bases). Per the germline V gene, CDR1 is SGHDN and CDR2 is FVKESK. Trimming removed 0 bases from V and 0 bases from J, with 18 bases in between. This CDR3 has 19 amino acids. CDR3 residues: CASSQEGGTGNYSNQPQHF. The CDR3 DNA follows: TGTGCCAGCAGCCAAGAGGGGGGAACAGGTAACTATAGCAATCAGCCCCAGCATTTT.

This clone was recorded only once. DNA of the CDR3: TGTGCCAGCAGTCAGGGCCCTGGAAACACCATATATTTT. The encoded protein is CASSQGPGNTIYF. The rearrangement joins TRBV28 to TRBJ1-3, with D possibly being TRBD1 (5 bases). Trimming took off 5 bases at V and 2 bases at J, with 7 bases between the two ends. Germline V gene lookup returns CDR1 MDHEN and CDR2 SYDVKM. This CDR3 comprises 13 residues.

The V call is TRBV19, the J call TRBJ2-7, with 12 bases matching TRBD1. There are 14 residues in the CDR3. The J segment lost 12 bases and the V segment lost 1 base, leaving 7 bases of the junction unmatched. In germline, CDR1 is LNHDA, CDR2 SQIVND (reference sequence). The CDR3 sequence: CASSIAPGQGARYF. The DNA of the CDR3 is TGTGCCAGTAGTATAGCCCCGGGACAGGGGGCGAGGTACTTC.

The chain uses TRBV11-2 and TRBJ1-1; 7 bases agree with TRBD1. The CDR3 is 14 residues long. With V trimmed by 2 bases and J by 7 bases, 7 bases remained unmatched. From germline, CDR1 is SGHAT and CDR2 FQNNGV. CDR3 nucleotides: TGTGCCAGCAGCTTAAGGGGGGACAGACTTGAAGCTTTCTTT. As protein: CASSLRGDRLEAFF. The whole variable domain, remainder taken from reference TRBV11-2 and TRBJ1-1, is EAGVAQSPRYKIIEKRQSVAFWCNPISGHATLYWYQQILGQGPKLLIQFQNNGVVDDSQLPKDRFSAERLKGVDSTLKIQPAKLEDSAVYLCASSLRGDRLEAFFGQGTRLTVV.

This sequence joins TRBV4-3 and TRBJ2-5; 9 bases map to TRBD1. CDR1 and CDR2 (germline): LGHNA, YSLEER. The CDR3 runs 15 residues. V lost 3 bases, J lost 5 bases, and 7 bases stayed unmatched. The CDR3 spells CASSHSDRGGETQYF. DNA of the CDR3: TGCGCCAGCAGCCACTCGGACAGGGGAGGGGAGACCCAGTACTTC.

Only one count was recorded for this clone. The V gene is TRBV10-2, the J gene TRBJ1-1, with D possibly TRBD1 on 5 matching bases. CDR1 and CDR2 from the germline V gene are WSHSY and SAAADI. Trimming left V 7 bases short and J 5 bases short, with 8 bases between. The CDR3 covers 11 residues. The DNA for the CDR3 is TGCGCCAGCAAAAGACAGACTGAAGCTTTCTTT. It codes for CASKRQTEAFF.

This clone was found a few times. The V gene is TRBV28, the J gene TRBJ1-5; tentatively, D is TRBD1 (5 bases). V gave up 8 bases and J gave up 2 bases, with 13 bases separating them. The germline gives CDR1 MDHEN, CDR2 SYDVKM. This CDR3 spans 14 amino acids. The CDR3 here is CASSGGGGNQPQHF. CDR3 coding DNA: TGTGCCAGCTCCGGTGGGGGGGGCAATCAGCCCCAGCATTTT.

This clone was counted a few times. This chain links TRBV18 with TRBJ1-1; D is undetermined. Germline CDR1 is KGHSH and CDR2 is LQKENI. This CDR3 is 13 amino acids long. Trimming left V 4 bases short and J 0 bases short, with 6 bases between. Here the CDR3 DNA reads TGTGCCAGCTCACTGGCCTTGAACACTGAAGCTTTCTTT. Translating gives CASSLALNTEAFF.